This TCR beta chain was profiled in a study of human T cells and chemical hapten exposure. TCRdb called the RACE reads again in MiXCR, with one record for every CDR3 protein. Of 150,000 to 200,000 distinct CDR3 sequences in the sample, 25% to 35% were seen once. Time point reported: patch test 3, about 24 weeks after DPC sensitization. The treatment: therapeutic diphenylcyclopropenone sensitization with weekly scalp DPC. This CDR3 is 15 amino acids long. The V end was cut by 3 bases, the J end by 0 bases, with 11 bases between. Germline CDR1 and CDR2: MGHRA and YSYEKL. Study results and limitations: Each of the donors had alopecia, so their immune responses may not resemble those of healthy people.

On this clonotype: Antigen specificity is unknown.

This sequence originates from a woman younger than 35 with alopecia areata. Some clones in this sample may be carry-over from other donors' samples. This chain uses TRBV4-1 with TRBJ1-1; D is ambiguous. The sequencing here drew on whole blood, taken in connection with sensitization to the hapten diphenylcyclopropenone (DPC). The CDR3 DNA is TGCGCCAGCAGCCATGTTCAGGCGTTGAACACTGAAGCTTTCTTT. It is translated as CASSHVQALNTEAFF.